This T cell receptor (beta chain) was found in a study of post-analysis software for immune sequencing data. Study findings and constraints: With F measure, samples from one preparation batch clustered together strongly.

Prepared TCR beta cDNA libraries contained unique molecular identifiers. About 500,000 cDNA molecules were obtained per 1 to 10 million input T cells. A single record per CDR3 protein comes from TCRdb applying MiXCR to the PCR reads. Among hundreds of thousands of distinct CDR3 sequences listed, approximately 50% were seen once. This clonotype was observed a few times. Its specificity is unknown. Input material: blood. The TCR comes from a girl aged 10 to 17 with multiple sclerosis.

CDR3 sequence reads: CASSFAGERSYEQYF. CDR3 nucleotide sequence: TGTGCCAGCAGCTTCGCGGGAGAACGCTCCTACGAGCAGTACTTC. The chain links TRBV7-9 to TRBJ2-7, with 7 bases lining up with TRBD2. The germline gives CDR1 SEHNR, CDR2 FQNEAQ (reference sequence). The CDR3 runs to 15 residues. V was clipped by 3 bases and J by 0 bases; unmatched bases: 5.